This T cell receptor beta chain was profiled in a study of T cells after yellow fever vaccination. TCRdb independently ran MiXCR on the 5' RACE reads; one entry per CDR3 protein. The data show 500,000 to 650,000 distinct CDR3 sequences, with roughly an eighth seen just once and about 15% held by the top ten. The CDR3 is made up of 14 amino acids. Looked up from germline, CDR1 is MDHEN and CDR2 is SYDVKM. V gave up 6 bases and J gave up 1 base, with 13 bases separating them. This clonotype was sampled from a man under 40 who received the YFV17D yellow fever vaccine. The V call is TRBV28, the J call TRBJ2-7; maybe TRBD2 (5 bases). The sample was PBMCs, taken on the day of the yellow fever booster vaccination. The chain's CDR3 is CASRGRRVSYEQYF. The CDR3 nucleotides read TGTGCCAGCAGGGGAAGGCGGGTTTCCTACGAGCAGTACTTC.